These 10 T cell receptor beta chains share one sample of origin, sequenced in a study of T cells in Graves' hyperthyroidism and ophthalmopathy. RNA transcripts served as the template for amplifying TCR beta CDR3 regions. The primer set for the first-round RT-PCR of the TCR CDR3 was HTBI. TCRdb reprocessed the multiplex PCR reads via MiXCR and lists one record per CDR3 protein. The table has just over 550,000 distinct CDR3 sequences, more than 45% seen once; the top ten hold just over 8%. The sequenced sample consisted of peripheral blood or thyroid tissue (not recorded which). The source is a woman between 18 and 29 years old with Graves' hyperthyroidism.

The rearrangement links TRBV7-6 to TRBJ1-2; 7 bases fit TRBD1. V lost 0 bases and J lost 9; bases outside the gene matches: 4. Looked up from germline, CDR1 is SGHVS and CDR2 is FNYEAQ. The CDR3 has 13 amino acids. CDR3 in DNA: TGTGCCAGCAGCTTAGCGACAGGGTATCGCTACACCTTC. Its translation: CASSLATGYRYTF.

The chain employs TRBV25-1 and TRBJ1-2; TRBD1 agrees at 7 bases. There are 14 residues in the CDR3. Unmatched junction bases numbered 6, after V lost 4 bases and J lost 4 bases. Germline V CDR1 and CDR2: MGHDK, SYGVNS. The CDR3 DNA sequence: TGTGCCAGCAGTGCTACAGGGGTTAGCTATGGCTACACCTTC. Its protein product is CASSATGVSYGYTF.

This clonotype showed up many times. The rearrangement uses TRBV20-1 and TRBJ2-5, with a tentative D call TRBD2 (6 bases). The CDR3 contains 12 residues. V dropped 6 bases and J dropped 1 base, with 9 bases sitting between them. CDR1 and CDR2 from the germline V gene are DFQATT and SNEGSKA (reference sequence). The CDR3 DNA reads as TGCAGTGCGCTACTAGCCCAAGAGACCCAGTACTTC. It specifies CSALLAQETQYF.

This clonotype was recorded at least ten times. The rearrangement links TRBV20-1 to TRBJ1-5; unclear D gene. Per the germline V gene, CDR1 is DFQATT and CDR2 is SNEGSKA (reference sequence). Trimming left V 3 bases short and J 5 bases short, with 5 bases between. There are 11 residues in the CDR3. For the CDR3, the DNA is TGCAGTGCTAGGGGGTATCAGCCCCAGCATTTT. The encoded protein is CSARGYQPQHF.

CDR3 coding DNA: TGTGCCAGCAGCTTAGACAGGGCGATCGCAGATACGCAGTATTTT. Protein product: CASSLDRAIADTQYF. This chain joins TRBV7-2 and TRBJ2-3; TRBD1 might be the D (6 bases). CDR1 is SGHTA and CDR2 is FQGNSA in the germline V gene. The CDR3 consists of 15 residues. The V gene lost 1 base and the J gene lost 4 bases, with 12 bases spanning the gap.

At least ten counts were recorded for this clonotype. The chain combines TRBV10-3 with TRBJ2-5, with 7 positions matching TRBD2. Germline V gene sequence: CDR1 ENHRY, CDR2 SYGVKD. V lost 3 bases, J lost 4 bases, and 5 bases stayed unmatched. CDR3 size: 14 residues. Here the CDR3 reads CAISDGGLGETQYF. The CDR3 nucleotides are TGTGCCATCAGTGACGGGGGGTTGGGAGAGACCCAGTACTTC.

Here the CDR3 DNA reads TGCAGCGTTGAGTGGGGACGCAAACTGTTTTTT. Amino acids: CSVEWGRKLFF. This chain links TRBV29-1 with TRBJ1-4; the D gene is possibly TRBD1 (5 bases). Trimming removed 3 bases from V and 11 bases from J, with 10 bases in between. This CDR3 is built from 11 residues. Germline lookup yields CDR1 SQVTM and CDR2 ANQGSEA.

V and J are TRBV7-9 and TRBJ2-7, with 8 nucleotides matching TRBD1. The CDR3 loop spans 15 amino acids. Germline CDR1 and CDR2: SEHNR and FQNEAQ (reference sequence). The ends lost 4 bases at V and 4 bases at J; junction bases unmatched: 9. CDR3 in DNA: TGTGCCAGCAGCTCAAAAGGACAGGGCGGGTACGAGCAGTACTTC. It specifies CASSSKGQGGYEQYF. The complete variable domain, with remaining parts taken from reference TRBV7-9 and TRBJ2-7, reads DTGVSQNPRHKITKRGQNVTFRCDPISEHNRLYWYRQTLGQGPEFLTYFQNEAQLEKSRLLSDRFSAERPKGSFSTLEIQRTEQGDSAMYLCASSSKGQGGYEQYFGPGTRLTVT.

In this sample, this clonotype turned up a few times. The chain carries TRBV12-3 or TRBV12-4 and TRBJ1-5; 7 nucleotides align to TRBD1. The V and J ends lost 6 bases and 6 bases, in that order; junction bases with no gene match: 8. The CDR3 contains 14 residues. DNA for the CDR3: TGTGCCAGCAGCCAAGCTCCAGGGGGTCAGCCCCAGCATTTT. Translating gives CASSQAPGGQPQHF.

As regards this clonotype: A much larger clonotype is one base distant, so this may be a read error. The chain's CDR3 is CANRTGTMNTEAFF. The CDR3 DNA reads as TGTGCCAACAGGACAGGGACCATGAACACTGAAGCTTTCTTT. The chain uses TRBV2 and TRBJ1-1; TRBD1 matches 8 bases. This CDR3 has 14 residues. The V gene end was trimmed by 10 bases and the J gene end by 0 bases; junction bases not matched to a gene: 7. The V gene's germline CDR1 is SNHLY and CDR2 FYNNEI.